A single sample gave rise to the 19 T cell receptor beta chains below, sequenced in a study of shared clonotypes between healthy human individuals. Terminally differentiated effector memory CD45RA+ cells were excluded by CCR7 positive selection of CD45RO-negative cells. TCRdb's table, derived via immunoSEQ multiplex PCR, lists solely in-frame clones and lacks some. The top ten hold 24% of the sample, which has hundreds of thousands of clones, 90% to 95% seen once. The sample was naive CD8+ T cells sorted from blood. The source of these receptors is a man younger than 45 in good health.

The V gene is TRBV6-1, the J gene TRBJ2-7; 8 nucleotides line up with TRBD1. Germline CDR1 MNHNS, CDR2 SASEGT. The CDR3 spans 17 residues. The junction had 11 bases not matched to a gene; V was cut back by 0 bases and J by 4 bases. The CDR3 is CASSEARFSQGAYEQYF. In DNA, the CDR3 is TGTGCCAGCAGTGAAGCTCGTTTTTCGCAGGGGGCTTACGAGCAGTACTTC.

This clone came up once. The rearrangement uses TRBV5-6 and TRBJ1-1; unclear D gene. The germline gives CDR1 SGHDT, CDR2 YYEEEE. The V and J ends lost 3 bases and 3 bases respectively, with 9 bases between them. The CDR3 totals 13 residues. CDR3 amino acids: CASSSQVYTEAFF. Here the CDR3 DNA reads TGTGCCAGCAGCTCGCAAGTTTACACTGAAGCTTTCTTT. The complete variable domain, with remaining parts taken from reference TRBV5-6 and TRBJ1-1, reads DAGVTQSPTHLIKTRGQQVTLRCSPKSGHDTVSWYQQALGQGPQFIFQYYEEEERQRGNFPDRFSGHQFPNYSSELNVNALLLGDSALYLCASSSQVYTEAFFGQGTRLTVV.

The chain recombines TRBV29-1 with TRBJ2-4; 8 bases match TRBD1. This CDR3 contains 14 residues. The germline V gene encodes CDR1 SQVTM and CDR2 ANQGSEA. V shed 7 bases, J shed 8 bases, and the junction held 13 bases outside the gene matches. CDR3 nucleotides: TGCAGCGCCACGGGACAGGCCAGGGGAGACATTCAGTACTTC. Amino acids: CSATGQARGDIQYF.

The rearrangement uses TRBV6-6 and TRBJ1-1; no definite D call. The CDR3 extends over 14 amino acids. Germline V lookup: CDR1 MNHNY, CDR2 SVGAGI (reference sequence). The ends were cut back, 7 bases at V and 0 bases at J, with 12 bases in the middle. This CDR3 is CASTGPEMNTEAFF. CDR3 DNA: TGTGCCAGCACCGGCCCAGAGATGAACACTGAAGCTTTCTTT.

V and J are TRBV28 and TRBJ2-7, with 7 bases that match TRBD2. The junction had 0 bases not matched to a gene; V was cut back by 6 bases and J by 1 base. This CDR3 region has 12 residues. Germline CDR1 is MDHEN and CDR2 is SYDVKM. The CDR3 bases are TGTGCCAGCAGAGCGGGATCCTACGAGCAGTACTTC. It yields the protein CASRAGSYEQYF.

V gene TRBV7-9 combines with J gene TRBJ2-7; no clear D. Trimming removed 5 bases from V and 4 bases from J, with 21 bases in between. CDR3 length: 16 amino acids. The germline CDR1 and CDR2 sequences are SEHNR and FQNEAQ (reference sequence). CDR3 loop: CASSPSTLGYLYEQYF. For the CDR3, the DNA is TGTGCCAGCAGCCCATCCACCTTGGGGTATCTTTACGAGCAGTACTTC.

The chain has TRBV11-2 and TRBJ2-2; 9 nucleotides line up with TRBD2. V gave up 3 bases and J gave up 4 bases; unmatched junction bases: 12. The CDR3 extends over 18 amino acids. The V gene's germline CDR1 is SGHAT and CDR2 FQNNGV. The CDR3: CASSFQEREVFSTGELFF. The CDR3, as DNA: TGTGCCAGCAGCTTTCAGGAGCGGGAGGTTTTTTCCACCGGGGAGCTGTTTTTT.

The chain has TRBV7-8 and TRBJ2-6, with D unclear. V was pared by 8 bases and J by 0 bases, with 11 bases between. Germline V gene data show CDR1 as SGHVS and CDR2 as FQNEAQ. The CDR3 loop spans 15 amino acids. CDR3 nucleotides: TGTGCCAGCTCCCAGAGTATCTCTGGGGCCAACGTCCTGACTTTC. It encodes CASSQSISGANVLTF.

The rearrangement joins TRBV5-8 to TRBJ2-7; D may correspond to TRBD1 or TRBD2 (5 bases each). This CDR3 spans 15 amino acids. The V end was cut by 3 bases, the J end by 3 bases, with 16 bases between. The germline CDR1 and CDR2 sequences are SGHTS and YDEGEE. The CDR3 reads CASSYLNGDLYEQYF. The CDR3 bases are TGTGCCAGCAGCTATTTAAATGGGGACCTCTACGAGCAGTACTTC. Complete variable domain (other parts from reference TRBV5-8 and TRBJ2-7): EAGVTQSPTHLIKTRGQQATLRCSPISGHTSVYWYQQALGLGLQFLLWYDEGEERNRGNFPPRFSGRQFPNYSSELNVNALELEDSALYLCASSYLNGDLYEQYFGPGTRLTVT.

This rearrangement joins TRBV7-6 to TRBJ2-1, with D uncertain. Germline V lookup: CDR1 SGHVS, CDR2 FNYEAQ. CDR3 length: 16 amino acids. V was cut by 5 bases and J by 1 base, with 15 bases left in between. CDR3 amino acids: CASSPRLTKSYNEQFF. The CDR3 coding sequence is TGTGCCAGCAGCCCCAGGTTAACGAAATCCTACAATGAGCAGTTCTTC.

This chain joins TRBV5-6 and TRBJ2-1; 9 bases line up with TRBD2. V was clipped by 4 bases and J by 9 bases; unmatched bases: 14. Looked up from germline, CDR1 is SGHDT and CDR2 is YYEEEE. The CDR3 is made up of 16 amino acids. CDR3 in amino acids: CASSLFVAGEHVEQFF. The CDR3 region has the DNA TGTGCCAGCAGCCTGTTCGTAGCGGGAGAGCACGTTGAGCAGTTCTTC.

The V gene is TRBV30, the J gene TRBJ2-3; D possibly corresponds to TRBD2 (10 bases). This CDR3 is built from 17 residues. The V end was cut by 8 bases, the J end by 2 bases, with 26 bases between. Germline CDR1 GTSNPN, CDR2 SVGIG (reference sequence). CDR3 loop: CAADRGAGGPPTDTQYF. DNA of the CDR3: TGTGCCGCGGACAGGGGAGCGGGAGGGCCCCCCACAGATACGCAGTATTTT.

The rearrangement links TRBV5-1 to TRBJ2-7; perhaps TRBD2 as D (6 bases). Germline lookup yields CDR1 SGHRS and CDR2 YFSETQ. The CDR3 spans 14 residues. The V end lost 2 bases, the J end lost 4 bases, and 13 bases lay between the germline ends. The CDR3 region is CASSFQQEGYEQYF. The CDR3 region has the DNA TGCGCCAGCAGCTTCCAGCAGGAGGGATACGAGCAGTACTTC.

The chain joins TRBV29-1 to TRBJ2-1, with TRBD1 matching over 7 bases. V shed 3 bases, J shed 4 bases, and the junction held 6 bases outside the gene matches. CDR3 length: 14 amino acids. Looked up from germline, CDR1 is SQVTM and CDR2 is ANQGSEA. This CDR3 is CSVETGTAYNEQFF. CDR3 in DNA: TGCAGCGTTGAGACCGGGACAGCTTACAATGAGCAGTTCTTC.

The chain recombines TRBV9 with TRBJ2-2; D not resolved. The germline gives CDR1 SGDLS, CDR2 YYNGEE. The CDR3 is 13 amino acids. V was cut by 3 bases and J by 5 bases, with 8 bases left in between. In DNA form, the CDR3 reads TGTGCCAGCAGCGAGACACGTACCGGGGAGCTGTTTTTT. Translating it yields CASSETRTGELFF.

J is TRBJ2-7 and V is TRBV21-1; the DNA was not used to check the table's D call, TRBD1. TRBV21-1 is a documented pseudogene. The CDR3 spans 16 residues. The chain's CDR3 is CASPPIGQAPPYEQYF. In DNA, the CDR3 is TGTGCCAGCCCACCGATCGGACAGGCGCCTCCTTACGAGCAGTACTTC.

The J gene is TRBJ1-1, the V gene TRBV25-1; tentatively, D is TRBD1 (6 bases). Germline assignment: CDR1 MGHDK and CDR2 SYGVNS. The V end lost 3 bases, the J end lost 2 bases, and 13 bases lay between the germline ends. This CDR3 comprises 15 residues. The CDR3, as DNA: TGTGCCAGCAGTGACTACCGAGGGGGTAACACTGAAGCTTTCTTT. It is translated as CASSDYRGGNTEAFF.

The chain joins TRBV5-1 to TRBJ2-5, with 9 bases fitting TRBD2. The CDR3 is 15 amino acids. Per germline, CDR1 SGHRS and CDR2 YFSETQ. Trimming at V came to 1 base and at J to 5 bases, leaving 6 bases not matched to a gene. CDR3 in amino acids: CASSLTSGREETQYF. The CDR3 DNA follows: TGCGCCAGCAGCTTGACTAGCGGGCGGGAGGAGACCCAGTACTTC. The whole variable domain, remainder taken from reference TRBV5-1 and TRBJ2-5, is KAGVTQTPRYLIKTRGQQVTLSCSPISGHRSVSWYQQTPGQGLQFLFEYFSETQRNKGNFPGRFSGRQFSNSRSEMNVSTLELGDSALYLCASSLTSGREETQYFGPGTRLLVL.

The chain uses TRBV6-5 and TRBJ2-7, with TRBD1 identical over 7 bases. With 6 bases clipped from V and 4 bases from J, the junction kept 9 bases outside the gene matches. Germline V gene sequence: CDR1 MNHEY, CDR2 SVGAGI. The CDR3 contains 14 residues. CDR3 nucleotides: TGTGCCAGCAGCACAGGGGTTTCCTTATACGAGCAGTACTTC. Its protein product is CASSTGVSLYEQYF.